Given below is one T cell receptor beta chain in context. Its specificity is unknown. Generated by immunoSEQ multiplex PCR, the TCRdb table keeps only in-frame clones and is missing some. This table has about 3,000 clones, around 86% appearing once. The data stem from a study of T cell repertoires in ileal Crohn's disease. About the study: About half received postoperative treatment, some 10 with thiopurines and 15 to 20 anti-TNF.

This CDR3 contains 12 residues. From germline, CDR1 is SQVTM and CDR2 ANQGSEA. The ends were cut back, 0 bases at V and 2 bases at J, with 4 bases in the middle. Study-wide results and limits: Compared with non-smokers, active smokers at surgery showed more clonal expansions. Within the first postoperative year, endoscopy came at median about 7.3 months. All patients with clonality above 26.8% had endoscopic recurrence.

As for time point: neoterminal ileum biopsy at postoperative endoscopy, about 6 months after surgery. This clonotype originated in an adult with Crohn's disease. The sequenced material came from ileal tissue. The chain carries TRBV29-1 and TRBJ2-5; D gene ambiguous. CDR3 in amino acids: CSVEDSQETQYF. The CDR3 DNA follows: TGCAGCGTTGAAGACAGTCAAGAGACCCAGTACTTC.